This TCR beta chain was sequenced during a study of CD8 T cells in ankylosing spondylitis. TCRdb used MiXCR to reprocess the 5' RACE reads, holding one entry per CDR3 protein. Found here are approximately 300,000 distinct CDR3 sequences, roughly 8% of them singletons; the top ten hold less than 15%. Study-level findings and limits: Characteristic of ankylosing spondylitis blood, it appeared, was a TCR beta motif comprising fewer than 10 highly homologous variants.

This clonotype was recorded at least ten times. Its matching antigen is unknown. V was cut by 2 bases and J by 6 bases, with 5 bases left in between. Per the germline V gene, CDR1 is MNHNS and CDR2 is SASEGT. The CDR3 spans 12 residues. This receptor was obtained from a male donor with ankylosing spondylitis. The sample was blood, either unsorted or a sorted T cell fraction (not recorded which). V and J are TRBV6-1 and TRBJ1-5; D is unresolved. CDR3 sequence reads: CASSERAQPQHF. The CDR3, as DNA: TGTGCCAGCAGTGAAAGGGCTCAGCCCCAGCATTTT.